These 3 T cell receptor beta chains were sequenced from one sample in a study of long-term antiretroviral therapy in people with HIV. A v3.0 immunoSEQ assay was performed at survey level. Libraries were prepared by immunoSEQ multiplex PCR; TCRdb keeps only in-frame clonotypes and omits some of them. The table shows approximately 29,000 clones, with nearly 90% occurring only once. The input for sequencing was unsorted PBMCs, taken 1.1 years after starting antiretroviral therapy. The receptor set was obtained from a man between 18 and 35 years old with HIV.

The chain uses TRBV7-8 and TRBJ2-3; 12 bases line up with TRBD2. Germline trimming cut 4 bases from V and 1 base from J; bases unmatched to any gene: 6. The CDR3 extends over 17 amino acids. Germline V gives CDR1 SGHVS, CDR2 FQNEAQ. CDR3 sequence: CASSYRRLAGGTDTQYF. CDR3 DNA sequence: TGTGCCAGCAGCTACCGCCGACTAGCGGGGGGCACAGATACGCAGTATTTT.

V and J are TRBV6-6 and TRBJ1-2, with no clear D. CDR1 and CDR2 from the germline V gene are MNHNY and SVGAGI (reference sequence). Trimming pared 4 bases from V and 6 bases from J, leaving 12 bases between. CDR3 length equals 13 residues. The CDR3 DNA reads TGTGCCAGCAGTTCCGGGAACTACAATGGCTACACCTTC. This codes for CASSSGNYNGYTF.

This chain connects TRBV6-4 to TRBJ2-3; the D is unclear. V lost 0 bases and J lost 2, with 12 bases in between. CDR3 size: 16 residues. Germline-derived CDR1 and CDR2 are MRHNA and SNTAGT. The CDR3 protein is CASSDSRVASTDTQYF. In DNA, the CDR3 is TGTGCCAGCAGTGACTCGAGAGTCGCCTCCACAGATACGCAGTATTTT.